This T cell receptor beta chain was identified in a study of tumor-infiltrating lymphocytes in primary liver carcinoma. For the study at large: There were tumors of stage T1-T3 N0M0, each 4.2 to 10 cm across. Study-wide points: Lesser overlap characterized tumor-adjacent and tumor-blood pairs relative to tumor region pairs. Relative to blood, tumors carried a significantly larger fraction of the repertoire in their top 250 clones (p = 0.039). There was no comparison of CD4+ and CD8+ repertoires, as samples were bulk unsorted.

Regarding this clonotype: The antigen is not known.

The authors took blood RNA from unsorted whole blood and also extracted germline DNA. V was pared by 1 base and J by 7 bases, with 10 bases of the junction left unmatched. The germline gives CDR1 MGHRA, CDR2 YSYEKL. The length of the CDR3 is 17 residues. With a constant-region primer, TCR beta cDNA was made from approximately 520 ng of total RNA. What produced the TCR beta libraries was three nested multiplex PCR rounds using slightly modified ARM-PCR. A C-beta reverse primer and TRBV1-TRBV30 forward primers served in each of the first two PCR rounds, at roughly 10 cycles apiece. From the multiplex PCR reads, TCRdb called clonotypes with MiXCR, one entry per CDR3 protein. Of fewer than 350,000 distinct CDR3 sequences in the sample, 50% to 70% were seen once.

The rearrangement uses TRBV4-1 and TRBJ2-2, with 9 nucleotides matching TRBD2. The sequenced material came from peripheral blood. The receptor was derived from a man aged 40-50 years with primary liver carcinoma and hepatitis B virus infection. CDR3 protein: CASSQVDGGRAGGELFF. The CDR3 coding sequence is TGCGCCAGCAGCCAAGTAGATGGCGGGAGGGCCGGCGGGGAGCTGTTTTTT.